This TCR beta chain was profiled in a study of beta chain features in type 1 diabetes. Study overall: Age and gender were similar between patients and healthy donors, as were cell yields.

The CDR3 length is 13 residues. The germline V gene encodes CDR1 SGHAT and CDR2 FQDESV (reference sequence). J gave up 12 bases and V 5 bases, and 7 bases lay outside the gene matches. The sample holds a few counts of this clone. As yet, its antigen is unknown. Sorting with CD45RO/CCR7/CD25/CD127/CD95/CD27 yielded naive, central memory, regulatory and stem-like memory CD4+ cells. Regarding the study as a whole: Patients' naive, central memory and Treg TCRB repertoires seemed closer to one another than those of healthy donors.

Sequencing targeted expressed TCRB transcripts, as all isolated RNA had been reverse transcribed. Using immunoSEQ multiplex PCR, the repertoire was profiled, and TCRdb retains in-frame clones only, with some absent. Among around 300,000 clones listed, under 8.5% were seen once. Sequenced: central memory CD4+ T cells from blood. The chain uses TRBV11-1 and TRBJ2-1; 10 nucleotides line up with TRBD2. The sequence was obtained from a woman between 18 and 30 years old in good health. The CDR3 loop is CASSLLAGDGQFF. DNA of the CDR3: TGTGCCAGCAGCCTGCTAGCGGGAGATGGGCAGTTCTTC.